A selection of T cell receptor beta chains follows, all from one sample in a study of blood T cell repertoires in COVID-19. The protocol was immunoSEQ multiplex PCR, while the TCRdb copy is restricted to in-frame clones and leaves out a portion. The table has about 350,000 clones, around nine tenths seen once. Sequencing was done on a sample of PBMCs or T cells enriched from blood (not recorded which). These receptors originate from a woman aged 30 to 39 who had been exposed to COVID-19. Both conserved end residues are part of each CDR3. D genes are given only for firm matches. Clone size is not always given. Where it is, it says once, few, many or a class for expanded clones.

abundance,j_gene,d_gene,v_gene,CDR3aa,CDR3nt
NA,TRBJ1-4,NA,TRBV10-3,CAISEGEQVKLFF,TGTGCCATCAGTGAGGGGGAGCAGGTGAAACTGTTTTTT
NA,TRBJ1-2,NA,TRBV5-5,CASSIQQALSPYGYTF,TGTGCCAGCAGCATACAACAGGCACTTTCCCCTTATGGCTACACCTTC
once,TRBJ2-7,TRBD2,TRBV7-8,CASSLTSGASSYEQYF,TGTGCCAGCAGCTTGACTAGCGGAGCTAGCTCCTACGAGCAGTACTTC
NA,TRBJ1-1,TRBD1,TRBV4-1,CASGDRATEAFF,TGCGCCAGCGGAGACAGGGCCACTGAAGCTTTCTTT
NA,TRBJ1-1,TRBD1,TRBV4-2,CASSQAFGTGVPEAFF,TGTGCCAGCAGCCAAGCCTTCGGGACAGGGGTCCCTGAAGCTTTCTTT
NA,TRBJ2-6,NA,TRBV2,CSSNSQGPGANVLTF,TGTTCCAGCAATAGTCAGGGGCCTGGGGCCAACGTCCTGACTTTC
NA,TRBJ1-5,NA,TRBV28,CASSLQLSSNQPQHF,TGTGCCAGCAGCCTGCAACTTAGTAGCAATCAGCCCCAGCATTTT
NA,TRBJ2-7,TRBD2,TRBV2,CASNLLAGGNYEQYF,TGTGCCAGCAATCTACTAGCGGGAGGGAACTACGAGCAGTACTTC
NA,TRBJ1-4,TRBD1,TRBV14,CASSAWTGADEKLFF,TGTGCCAGCAGCGCATGGACAGGGGCGGATGAAAAACTGTTTTTT
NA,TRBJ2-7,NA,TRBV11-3,CASQNEQYF,TGTGCCAGCCAGAACGAGCAGTACTTC
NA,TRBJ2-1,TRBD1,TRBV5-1,CASSLGTGFINEQFF,TGCGCCAGCAGCTTGGGGACAGGGTTCATCAATGAGCAGTTCTTC
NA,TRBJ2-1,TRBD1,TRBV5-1,CASSGWGDRGTGNEQFF,TGCGCCAGCAGCGGGTGGGGAGACAGGGGGACTGGGAATGAGCAGTTCTTC
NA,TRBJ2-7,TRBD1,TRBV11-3,CASSLSSGTDPSYEQYF,TGTGCCAGCAGCTTATCCTCCGGGACAGATCCCTCCTACGAGCAGTACTTC
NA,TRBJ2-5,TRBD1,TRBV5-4,CASSWSTGKETQYF,TGTGCCAGCAGCTGGTCGACAGGGAAAGAGACCCAGTACTTC
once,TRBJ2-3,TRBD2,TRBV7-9,CASSLIAGVQNTQYF,TGTGCCAGCAGCTTAATAGCGGGGGTACAAAATACGCAGTATTTT
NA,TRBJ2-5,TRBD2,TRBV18,CASSGGGETQYF,TGTGCCAGCTCCGGCGGGGGAGAGACCCAGTACTTC
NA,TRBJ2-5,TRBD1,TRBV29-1,CSVGQGVGETQYF,TGCAGCGTTGGACAGGGGGTAGGGGAGACCCAGTACTTC
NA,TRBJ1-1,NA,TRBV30,CAWGYGNTEAFF,TGTGCCTGGGGATACGGGAACACTGAAGCTTTCTTT
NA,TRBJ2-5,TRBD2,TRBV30,CAWRRREGLIQETQYF,TGTGCCTGGAGACGGCGGGAGGGCCTCATACAAGAGACCCAGTACTTC
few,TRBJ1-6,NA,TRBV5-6,CASSPGNSYNSPLHF,TGTGCCAGCAGCCCGGGGAACTCCTATAATTCACCCCTCCACTTT
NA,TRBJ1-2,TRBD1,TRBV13,CASSLNRGQGTFYGYTF,TGTGCCAGCAGCTTAAACCGGGGACAGGGGACCTTCTATGGCTACACCTTC
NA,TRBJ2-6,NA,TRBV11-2,CASSSNQGSGANVLTF,TGTGCCAGCAGCTCAAACCAGGGTTCTGGGGCCAACGTCCTGACTTTC
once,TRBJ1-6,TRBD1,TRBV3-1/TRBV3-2,CASRVTGGTSPLHF,TGTGCCAGCAGGGTAACAGGGGGAACTTCACCCCTCCACTTT
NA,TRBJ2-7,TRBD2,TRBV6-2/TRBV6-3,CASSYSRLAGSYEQYF,TGTGCCAGCAGTTATTCAAGACTAGCGGGGTCCTACGAGCAGTACTTC
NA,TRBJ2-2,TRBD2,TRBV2,CASIQTVGTSGRATGELFF,TGTGCCAGCATTCAAACCGTCGGGACTAGCGGGAGGGCAACCGGGGAGCTGTTTTTT
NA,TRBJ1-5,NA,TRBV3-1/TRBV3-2,CASSQFSGFPQPQHF,TGTGCCAGCAGCCAATTCTCGGGATTCCCCCAGCCCCAGCATTTT
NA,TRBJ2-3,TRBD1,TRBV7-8,CASSPRTGGSTTDTQYF,TGTGCCAGCAGCCCCCGGACAGGGGGCTCCACCACAGATACGCAGTATTTT
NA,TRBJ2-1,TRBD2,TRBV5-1,CASSLGSGSKGDNEQFF,TGCGCCAGCAGCTTGGGTAGCGGGAGTAAGGGGGACAATGAGCAGTTCTTC
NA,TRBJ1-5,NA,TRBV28,CASSLLLQPQHF,TGTGCCAGCAGTTTACTTTTGCAGCCCCAGCATTTT
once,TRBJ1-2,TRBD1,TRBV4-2,CASSQNLNDRGRGGYTF,TGTGCCAGCAGCCAAAACCTAAACGACAGGGGCAGAGGTGGCTACACCTTC
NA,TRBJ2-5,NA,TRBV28,CASSLEGGRQETQYF,TGTGCCAGCAGTTTAGAGGGGGGGCGGCAAGAGACCCAGTACTTC